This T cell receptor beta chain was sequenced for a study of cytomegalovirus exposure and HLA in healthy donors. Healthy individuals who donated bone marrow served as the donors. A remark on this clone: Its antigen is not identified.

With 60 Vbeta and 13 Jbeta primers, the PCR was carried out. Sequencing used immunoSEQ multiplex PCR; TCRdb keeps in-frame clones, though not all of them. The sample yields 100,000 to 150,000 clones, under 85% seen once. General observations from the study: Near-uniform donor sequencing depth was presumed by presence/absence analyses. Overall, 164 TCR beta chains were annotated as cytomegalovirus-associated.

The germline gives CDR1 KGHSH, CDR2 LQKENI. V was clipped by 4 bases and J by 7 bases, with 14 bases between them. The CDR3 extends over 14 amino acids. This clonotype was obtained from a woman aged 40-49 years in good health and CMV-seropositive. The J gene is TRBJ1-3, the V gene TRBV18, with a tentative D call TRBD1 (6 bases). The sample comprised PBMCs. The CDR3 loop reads CASSLGQPANTIYF. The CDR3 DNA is TGTGCCAGCTCACTTGGACAGCCCGCCAACACCATATATTTT.